Below, 31 T cell receptor beta chains from the same sample are listed, as sequenced in a study of cytotoxic CD8 clonotypes in ibrutinib-treated CLL. Sequencing used immunoSEQ multiplex PCR; TCRdb keeps in-frame clones, though not all of them. The top ten hold roughly 20% of the sample, which has 45,000 to 65,000 clones, approximately 87% seen once. Source: PBMCs, taken after 24 months of ibrutinib treatment. The receptors here all came from a human donor with chronic lymphocytic leukemia.

The chain combines TRBV2 with TRBJ2-3; D not certain. The CDR3 contains 13 residues. Germline V gene sequence: CDR1 SNHLY, CDR2 FYNNEI. Between the trimmed V and J ends, which lost 3 bases and 1 base, there was a span of 5 bases. Here the CDR3 reads CASSEVRTDTQYF. The DNA for the CDR3 is TGTGCCAGCAGTGAGGTTCGCACAGATACGCAGTATTTT.

The sample holds a few counts of this clone. This chain joins TRBV28 and TRBJ2-3; D remains ambiguous. V lost 3 bases to trimming and J lost 2 bases, with 15 bases between them. The CDR3 extends over 16 amino acids. The germline CDR1 and CDR2 sequences are MDHEN and SYDVKM. The CDR3 loop is CASSFSLRLPTDTQYF. In nucleotides, the CDR3 is TGTGCCAGCAGTTTTTCTTTGCGGCTACCCACAGATACGCAGTATTTT.

As regards this clone: An end of the junction does not agree with germline; a read error may underlie this. CDR3 coding DNA: TGTGCCAGCAGCTCCCAGAGTGATGCGTTGGCCTTC. Residues: CASSSQSDALAF. The chain employs TRBV5-4 and TRBJ1-2; D not certain. CDR1 is SGHNT and CDR2 is YYREEE in the germline V gene (reference sequence). This CDR3 is built from 12 residues. Supplemented by reference TRBV5-4 and TRBJ1-2, the full variable domain reads ETGVTQSPTHLIKTRGQQVTLRCSSQSGHNTVSWYQQALGQGPQFIFQYYREEENGRGNFPPRFSGLQFPNYSSELNVNALELDDSALYLCASSSQSDALAFGSGTRLTVV.

J is TRBJ2-7 and V is TRBV6-6; 7 nucleotides line up with TRBD1. This CDR3 comprises 13 residues. Losses at the gene ends were 5 bases for V and 2 bases for J; bases not matched to a gene: 3. Per the germline V gene, CDR1 is MNHNY and CDR2 is SVGAGI (reference sequence). The CDR3 is CASSRQGTYEQYF. In nucleotides, the CDR3 is TGTGCCAGCAGTCGACAGGGCACCTACGAGCAGTACTTC.

The chain has TRBV6-5 and TRBJ2-2; 12 nucleotides match TRBD2. V gave up 0 bases and J gave up 8 bases; unmatched junction bases: 1. The CDR3 is 15 residues long. Germline lookup yields CDR1 MNHEY and CDR2 SVGAGI. The CDR3 nucleotides are TGTGCCAGCAGTTACTCGACTAGCGGGAGTGGGGAGCTGTTTTTT. It translates to CASSYSTSGSGELFF.

This clone appeared once. The V gene is TRBV18, the J gene TRBJ2-2, with D possibly TRBD2 on 5 matching bases. There are 18 residues in the CDR3. Germline V gene data show CDR1 as KGHSH and CDR2 as LQKENI. V was shortened by 2 bases and J by 7 bases, with 23 bases between the two germline ends. CDR3 sequence: CASSPGNLLGKFHGELFF. CDR3 coding DNA: TGTGCCAGCTCACCAGGGAATCTACTAGGGAAATTCCACGGGGAGCTGTTTTTT. Using reference TRBV18 and TRBJ2-2 for the parts outside the CDR3, the full variable domain is NAGVMQNPRHLVRRRGQEARLRCSPMKGHSHVYWYRQLPEEGLKFMVYLQKENIIDESGMPKERFSAEFPKEGPSILRIQQVVRGDSAAYFCASSPGNLLGKFHGELFFGEGSRLTVL.

The J gene is TRBJ2-3, the V gene TRBV11-2; D is possibly TRBD1 (5 bases). The ends were cut back, 5 bases at V and 2 bases at J, with 14 bases in the middle. Per the germline V gene, CDR1 is SGHAT and CDR2 is FQNNGV. The CDR3 totals 15 residues. CDR3 residues: CASSTLAGFTDTQYF. CDR3 DNA: TGTGCCAGCAGCACCCTGGCAGGGTTCACAGATACGCAGTATTTT.

This clone was observed once. The chain uses TRBV25-1 and TRBJ2-1; D is possibly TRBD2 (5 bases). The germline gives CDR1 MGHDK, CDR2 SYGVNS. CDR3 length: 14 amino acids. Trimming left V 3 bases short and J 7 bases short, with 13 bases between. CDR3 amino acids: CASSDTSSRNEQFF. The CDR3, as DNA: TGTGCCAGCAGTGACACCTCTAGCCGGAATGAGCAGTTCTTC.

The chain joins TRBV7-2 to TRBJ2-3, with TRBD2 identical over 9 bases. This CDR3 region has 16 residues. With V trimmed by 5 bases and J by 4 bases, 10 bases remained unmatched. CDR1 is SGHTA, CDR2 FQGNSA, per germline. Written as DNA, the CDR3 is TGTGCCAGCAGCACGACCAGACTAGCGGTCGCAGATACGCAGTATTTT. Its translation: CASSTTRLAVADTQYF. Supplemented by reference TRBV7-2 and TRBJ2-3, the full variable domain reads GAGVSQSPSNKVTEKGKDVELRCDPISGHTALYWYRQSLGQGLEFLIYFQGNSAPDKSGLPSDRFSAERTGGSVSTLTIQRTQQEDSAVYLCASSTTRLAVADTQYFGPGTRLTVL.

The chain couples TRBV5-1 to TRBJ2-3; weak D call: TRBD2 (6 bases). CDR1 and CDR2 (germline): SGHRS, YFSETQ. V lost 0 bases and J lost 4, with 12 bases in between. The CDR3 contains 15 residues. CDR3 nucleotides: TGCGCCAGCAGCTTGGACGGGAGCAAATCAGATACGCAGTATTTT. Translating it yields CASSLDGSKSDTQYF.

On this clone itself: A read error may produce the germline difference seen at one junction end. The chain carries TRBV28 and TRBJ2-5; D call uncertain. In germline, CDR1 is MDHEN, CDR2 SYDVKM. The CDR3 has 11 residues. CDR3 DNA: TGTGCCAGCAGTTCTTACCTACCCCAAGACTTC. This codes for CASSSYLPQDF.

The chain employs TRBV27 and TRBJ2-7; tentatively, D is TRBD1 or TRBD2 (5 bases each). V was pared by 7 bases and J by 3 bases, with 16 bases between. CDR3 size: 14 residues. Germline V CDR1 and CDR2: MNHEY, SMNVEV (reference sequence). CDR3 residues: CASKTGARYYEQYF. The CDR3 DNA sequence: TGTGCCAGCAAGACCGGGGCTAGGTACTACGAGCAGTACTTC.

The V gene is TRBV12-5, the J gene TRBJ1-5; D is unclear. The length of the CDR3 is 15 residues. The germline V and J ends were trimmed by 5 bases and 0 bases, with 11 bases remaining between them. The germline gives CDR1 LGHNT, CDR2 FRNRAP. In DNA, the CDR3 is TGTGCTAGTGGTCTGGCCGGGTCTAGCAATCAGCCCCAGCATTTT. Protein sequence: CASGLAGSSNQPQHF.

This chain joins TRBV7-2 and TRBJ1-2; D possibly corresponds to TRBD1 (6 bases). The germline gives CDR1 SGHTA, CDR2 FQGNSA. Trimming removed 1 base at V and 7 bases at J, with 13 bases between. This CDR3 comprises 14 residues. This CDR3 reads CASSLDWAGVGYTF. Written as DNA, the CDR3 is TGTGCCAGCAGCTTAGATTGGGCAGGGGTTGGCTACACCTTC.

The chain uses TRBV28 and TRBJ2-5; 10 bases are a match to TRBD1. The germline V gene has CDR1 MDHEN and CDR2 SYDVKM. The CDR3 runs 15 residues. Trimming took 5 bases from V and 4 from J; bases not matched to a gene: 7. The CDR3 spells CASSTPGQGRETQYF. The CDR3 DNA reads as TGTGCCAGCAGTACGCCGGGACAGGGGCGAGAGACCCAGTACTTC.

A word on this clone: The junction does not match germline at one end; this may be a read error. V usage is TRBV5-4 and J usage is TRBJ1-3; D gene ambiguous. The germline gives CDR1 SGHNT, CDR2 YYREEE (reference sequence). The CDR3 totals 14 residues. CDR3 region: CASSADYSGSTIYF. In DNA form, the CDR3 reads TGTGCCAGCAGCGCGGACTACTCTGGAAGCACCATATATTTT.

J is TRBJ1-1 and V is TRBV4-1; D gene unclear. The CDR3 runs 15 residues. Germline CDR1 and CDR2: MGHRA and YSYEKL. V shed 1 base and J shed 0 bases, with 9 bases lying between them. As DNA, the CDR3 is TGCGCCAGCAGCCAAGGGGCGGGTATGAACACTGAAGCTTTCTTT. It is translated as CASSQGAGMNTEAFF.

The chain uses TRBV28 and TRBJ2-7; a weak D match, TRBD2 (6 bases). Per germline, CDR1 MDHEN and CDR2 SYDVKM. The germline V and J ends were trimmed by 8 bases and 6 bases, with 23 bases remaining between them. This CDR3 has 15 residues. This CDR3 is CASARRGAGTGEQYF. The CDR3 region has the DNA TGTGCCAGCGCCCGCCGCGGAGCGGGTACGGGCGAGCAGTACTTC.

The CDR3 here is CAWSPTRYNEQFF. For the CDR3, the DNA is TGTGCCTGGAGCCCGACACGTTACAATGAGCAGTTCTTC. The rearrangement links TRBV30 to TRBJ2-1, with unresolved D. CDR3 length: 13 residues. Deletions cut 3 bases from V and 4 bases from J, with 10 bases between. The germline V gene has CDR1 GTSNPN and CDR2 SVGIG (reference sequence).

This clone showed up just once. J is TRBJ2-1 and V is TRBV27; TRBD2 is a possible D gene (6 bases). The CDR3 spans 16 residues. Per germline, CDR1 MNHEY and CDR2 SMNVEV (reference sequence). V lost 2 bases and J 8 bases, leaving 19 bases between the germline ends. The CDR3 DNA reads as TGTGCCAGCAGTTTAGAGAGACTAGGGGCCTGGGATGAGCAGTTCTTC. It translates to CASSLERLGAWDEQFF.

The chain has TRBV5-6 and TRBJ2-7; D unclear. Germline values: CDR1 SGHDT, CDR2 YYEEEE. The CDR3 loop spans 14 amino acids. V shed 6 bases and J shed 0 bases, with 13 bases lying between them. The CDR3 DNA follows: TGTGCCAGCACCGCGAAGATGGGCTCCTACGAGCAGTACTTC. Translating it yields CASTAKMGSYEQYF.

The V and J genes are TRBV14 and TRBJ2-7; TRBD2 is a possible D gene (6 bases). Per the germline V gene, CDR1 is SGHDN and CDR2 is FVKESK. CDR3 length: 15 residues. V lost 2 bases and J lost 5, with 16 bases in between. The CDR3 loop reads CASSQSSGQVHEQYF. The CDR3 DNA follows: TGTGCCAGCAGCCAAAGCAGCGGGCAAGTCCACGAGCAGTACTTC.

This chain links TRBV5-1 with TRBJ2-3; 11 bases line up with TRBD2. Germline V gives CDR1 SGHRS, CDR2 YFSETQ. CDR3 size: 17 residues. J gave up 0 bases and V 0 bases, and 3 bases lay outside the gene matches. The CDR3 DNA sequence: TGCGCCAGCAGCTTGGGACTAGCGGGACCTAGCACAGATACGCAGTATTTT. Protein sequence: CASSLGLAGPSTDTQYF.

This chain links TRBV7-2 with TRBJ1-1; D remains ambiguous. This CDR3 is built from 12 residues. In germline, CDR1 is SGHTA, CDR2 FQGNSA. V was cut by 1 base and J by 3 bases, with 3 bases left in between. This chain's CDR3 is CASSLEYTEAFF. The CDR3 DNA is TGTGCCAGCAGCTTAGAATACACTGAAGCTTTCTTT.

This chain joins TRBV7-8 and TRBJ1-1, with unresolved D. Looked up from germline, CDR1 is SGHVS and CDR2 is FQNEAQ. This CDR3 comprises 15 residues. V lost 5 bases and J 1 base, leaving 14 bases between the germline ends. The CDR3 reads CASSANRGENTEAFF. CDR3 in DNA: TGTGCCAGCAGCGCAAACCGAGGCGAGAACACTGAAGCTTTCTTT.

CDR3 sequence: CASSVGTANSGNTIYF. Here the CDR3 DNA reads TGTGCCAGCAGTGTGGGAACCGCGAACTCTGGAAACACCATATATTTT. V is TRBV6-1 and J is TRBJ1-3; D is undetermined. Trimming took 4 bases from V and 0 from J, leaving 13 bases between them. The CDR3 extends over 16 amino acids. Germline assignment: CDR1 MNHNS and CDR2 SASEGT.

The chain employs TRBV10-2 and TRBJ2-3; D unresolved. CDR3 length equals 14 residues. Trimming took off 4 bases at V and 5 bases at J, with 13 bases between the two ends. The germline CDR1 and CDR2 sequences are WSHSY and SAAADI. In nucleotides, the CDR3 is TGCGCCAGCAGTGTCATTGTCCCGGGAGATACGCAGTATTTT. As protein: CASSVIVPGDTQYF.

The rearrangement joins TRBV7-9 to TRBJ1-1; D might be TRBD1 (6 bases). CDR3 length: 14 amino acids. From germline, CDR1 is SEHNR and CDR2 FQNEAQ (reference sequence). Trimming shortened V by 3 bases and J by 0 bases, and 8 bases separated the two germline ends. In nucleotides, the CDR3 is TGTGCCAGCAGCTTGGACAGTATGAACACTGAAGCTTTCTTT. The encoded protein is CASSLDSMNTEAFF.

The chain has TRBV15 and TRBJ2-7; D may be TRBD1 or TRBD2 (5 bases each). The germline gives CDR1 LNHNV, CDR2 YYDKDF (reference sequence). V lost 1 base and J lost 0, with 10 bases in between. This CDR3 comprises 15 residues. This CDR3 is CATSRVGTVSYEQYF. The DNA of the CDR3 is TGTGCCACCAGCAGAGTCGGGACGGTCTCCTACGAGCAGTACTTC.

The V call is TRBV6-5, the J call TRBJ2-7, with 7 bases identical to TRBD1. CDR3 length: 15 amino acids. The germline V gene has CDR1 MNHEY and CDR2 SVGAGI. V was clipped by 0 bases and J by 0 bases; unmatched bases: 2. The DNA for the CDR3 is TGTGCCAGCAGTTACTCGACAGGGAACTCCTACGAGCAGTACTTC. This codes for CASSYSTGNSYEQYF.

The gene calls are TRBV30 and TRBJ1-4; 12 nucleotides line up with TRBD1. CDR1 and CDR2 from the germline V gene are GTSNPN and SVGIG (reference sequence). CDR3 length equals 15 residues. The V gene end was trimmed by 4 bases and the J gene end by 6 bases; junction bases not matched to a gene: 6. CDR3 DNA: TGTGCCTGGACGATGGGGACAGGGGGCTATGAAAAACTGTTTTTT. Protein: CAWTMGTGGYEKLFF.